The entry that follows covers one T cell receptor beta chain sequence. Its target antigen remains unknown. No base qualities exist here, and no much larger clone lies one base off it. This record belongs to a study of early stage breast cancer tumors (dated by TCRdb to about 2017). For context, the study as a whole: Of the approximately 15 invasive breast tumors, eleven to twelve were found to be estrogen receptor-positive, progesterone receptor-positive and HER2-negative. Of the 12 ER+/PR+/HER2- tumors, eight were classified as invasive ductal carcinomas and four as invasive lobular carcinomas. The samples as a whole yielded around 2.5 million detected templates, corresponding to about 1 million unique clonotypes. On average, each sample had about 9.9-fold read coverage. What the research found in general, with its limitations: Sequencing bulk genomic DNA from unsorted cells could not capture chain pairing or functional markers like CD4, CD8 and FOXP3. Repertoires from blood and normal breast were more alike than repertoires from blood and tumor, and in about 90% of the 16 patients, comparing each tissue with blood separated tumor from normal. Compared with adjacent normal breast tissue, tumors had approximately 2.5-fold higher T cell density and higher clonality. The small cohort size prevented analysis by tumor subtype. Enriched TCRB sequences shared across patients were mostly commonly generated sequences, unlikely to play an important role in the tumor microenvironment.

Every sample was amplified as two independent genomic DNA replicates, using 0.4 to 0.5 ug for blood and approximately 1.5 ug for tumor or normal breast. Following the manufacturer's instructions, the ImmunoSeq Intro kit was used to carry out TCRB sequencing on genomic DNA. For absolute quantification, the roughly 32-cycle multiplex PCR included proprietary primers along with spike-in control sequences. Single-end 150-bp reads were used to sequence an 87-bp fragment covering the CDR3 and the flanking V and J genes. Seven samples, with two replicates for each sample, were multiplexed per lane of an Illumina MiSeq using version 3.0 chemistry. As for how the authors treated the data: The vendor's proprietary pipeline handled the raw data processing, merging both replicates into a single result for each sample. Productive rearrangements sharing the V-gene family, CDR3 amino acid sequence and J-gene segment were defined as clonotypes. Clonality was computed as 1 minus the normalized Shannon entropy (Pielou evenness) of TCRB abundances. To estimate T cell density, the total number of templates was divided by the input cell count, which was inferred from how much DNA went in. Recon, run with its default parameters, was used to estimate overall repertoire diversity and clonality. Clonotypes with over 0.1% abundance in tumor and at least 32-fold higher abundance in tumor than in normal breast were defined as tumor-enriched. The table comes from immuneACCESS by way of TCRdb, which keeps in-frame sequences with V and J called. Part of the clones is missing from these tables; in studies checked, under half for an unresolved V gene and the rest for unknown reasons. The D gene and trimming were derived from the DNA, and the V and J assignments and clone size from that table. The table for this sample lists around 14,000 clones; 79% of them were counted only once. The ten largest make up 7.5% to 9% of the sample.

Taken from roughly 2-4 cm away from the tumor, the adjacent normal breast tissue was rinsed with PBS and kept in prechilled RNAlater. Normal breast tissue often required roughly 85-340 mg of tissue for sufficient DNA because of high lipid content and low cell density. The study profiled bulk TCR beta-chain repertoires in matched peripheral blood, tumor and adjacent normal breast tissue taken from more than 15 patients with early-stage breast cancer. The Qiagen AllPrep DNA/RNA Mini kit was used to extract genomic DNA. Inclusive of the bounding cysteine and phenylalanine, the CDR3 is 15 residues long. The retained sequence is limited to the CDR3, 45 bases, with the frame set at the first base. The germline V gene sets CDR1 to SGHTA and CDR2 to FQGNSA. V trim: 1 base; J trim: 3 bases; unmatched bases: 3.

The chain employs TRBV7-2 and TRBJ2-1, and TRBD2 aligns with 7 junction nucleotides. This TCR derives from a person in their fifties with breast cancer. The sample taken for sequencing was normal breast tissue next to the tumor. The sequenced DNA is TGTGCCAGCAGCTTAGGACTAGCTAACTACAATGAGCAGTTCTTC. Translated, it reads CASSLGLANYNEQFF.